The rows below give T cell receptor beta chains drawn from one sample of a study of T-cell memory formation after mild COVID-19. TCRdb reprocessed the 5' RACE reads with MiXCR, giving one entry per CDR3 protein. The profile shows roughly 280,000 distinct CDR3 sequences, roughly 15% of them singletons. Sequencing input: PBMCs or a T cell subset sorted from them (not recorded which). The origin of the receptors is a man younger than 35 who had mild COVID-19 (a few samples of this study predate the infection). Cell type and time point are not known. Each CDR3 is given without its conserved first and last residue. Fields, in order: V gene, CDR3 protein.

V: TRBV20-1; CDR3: SARNRANYGYT
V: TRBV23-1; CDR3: ASSQTSKGQETQY
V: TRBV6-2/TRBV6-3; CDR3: ASSLWWANQPQH
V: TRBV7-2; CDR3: ASTLPGPRETQY
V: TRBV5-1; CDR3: ASSLALTSGAYNEQF
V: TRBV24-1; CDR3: ATSDHLNTGELF
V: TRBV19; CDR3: ASSGGGLIEQY
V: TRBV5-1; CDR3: ASSLVPQGQETQY
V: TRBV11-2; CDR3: ARLPGAGEQETQY
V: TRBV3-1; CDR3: ASSQGTGGGETQY
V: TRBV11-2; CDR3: ASSFGVASSETQY
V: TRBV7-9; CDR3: ASSTSGGAYNEQF
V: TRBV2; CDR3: ATVGGGNNEQF
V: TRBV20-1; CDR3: SARALLAGGPYNEQF
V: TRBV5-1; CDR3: ASHRGSGELF
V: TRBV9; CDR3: ASSLRSQENTIY
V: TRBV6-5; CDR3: ASSTDRAGYGYT
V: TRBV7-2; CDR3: ASAKGPGTDTQY
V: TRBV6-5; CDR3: ASSGGGQGGELF
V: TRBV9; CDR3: ASSAGHSTWGNTEAF
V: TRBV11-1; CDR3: ASSNDPKRTEAF
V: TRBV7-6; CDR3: ASSLSGGPSYNEQF
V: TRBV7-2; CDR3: ASSRGGSNEKLF
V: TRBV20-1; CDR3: SARPGGTWTDTQY
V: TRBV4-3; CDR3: ASSQERAPGSDTQY
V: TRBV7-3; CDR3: ASSADSTLDNEQF
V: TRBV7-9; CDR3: ASSPRTLHQGYT
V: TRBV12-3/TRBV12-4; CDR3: ASTRGDRNTDTQY
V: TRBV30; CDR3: AWSPGTSGGYEQF
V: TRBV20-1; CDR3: SARAQPAQTDTQY
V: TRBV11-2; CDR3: ASSLRSGGDNEQF
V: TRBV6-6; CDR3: ASRAGSGGVNEQY
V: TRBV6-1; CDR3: ASATTEIQETQY
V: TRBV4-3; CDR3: ASSQDGRSDTQY
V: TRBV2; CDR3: ASSEDWGRGNEQY
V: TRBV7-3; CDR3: ASRRTSGGTDTQY
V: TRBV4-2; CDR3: ASSQDGSALQETQY
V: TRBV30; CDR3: AWSGQGQSEAF
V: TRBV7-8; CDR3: ASIRGSSYNSPLH
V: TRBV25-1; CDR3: ASSEWTGAGANVLT
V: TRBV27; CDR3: ASSLSWGAADTQY
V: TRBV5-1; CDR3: ASSLAGTLGYEQY
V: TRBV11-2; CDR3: ASSVGTGGQPQH
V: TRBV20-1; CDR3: SARWTDYNSPLH
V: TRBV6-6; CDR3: ASSKQGGSFTDTQY